The 29 T cell receptor beta chains below all came from one sample that was sequenced in a study of cytomegalovirus exposure and HLA in healthy donors. PCR used 60 Vbeta primers and 13 Jbeta primers. The method was immunoSEQ multiplex PCR; TCRdb's version includes in-frame clones alone and lacks a portion of them. Its table records around 84,000 clones. Sequencing was carried out using PBMCs. All receptors derive from a man aged 25-45 years in good health and CMV-seronegative.

The rearrangement joins TRBV6-1 to TRBJ2-7, with D tentatively TRBD2 (5 bases). The CDR3 has 11 residues. Germline V gene sequence: CDR1 MNHNS, CDR2 SASEGT. The CDR3 region has the DNA TGTGCATCGGCGGGTTTATACGAGCAGTACTTC. Translated: CASAGLYEQYF.

The chain couples TRBV29-1 to TRBJ1-2; TRBD1 matches 7 bases. The CDR3 covers 12 residues. The junction had 5 bases not matched to a gene; V was cut back by 8 bases and J by 2 bases. Germline V gene sequence: CDR1 SQVTM, CDR2 ANQGSEA. The CDR3 coding sequence is TGCAGCCTAGAGGACAGGAACTATGGCTACACCTTC. Translated: CSLEDRNYGYTF.

The V gene is TRBV16, the J gene TRBJ2-5; 9 bases agree with TRBD2. From germline, CDR1 is KGHSY and CDR2 FQNENV. The CDR3 is 19 amino acids. V lost 0 bases and J lost 3; bases outside the gene matches: 14. This CDR3 reads CASSQSTALAGWVEETQYF. The CDR3 DNA follows: TGTGCCAGCAGCCAATCGACAGCCCTAGCGGGATGGGTCGAAGAGACCCAGTACTTC.

The chain is built from TRBV11-1 and TRBJ2-5; D is unresolved. Germline V gives CDR1 SGHAT, CDR2 FQDESV (reference sequence). The CDR3 runs 14 residues. The V end lost 1 base, the J end lost 4 bases, and 10 bases lay between the germline ends. The DNA of the CDR3 is TGTGCCAGCAGCTTAGGGCCCAGAGGAGAGACCCAGTACTTC. It yields the protein CASSLGPRGETQYF.

This chain connects TRBV6-6 to TRBJ2-7; perhaps TRBD2 as D (6 bases). Trimming took off 6 bases at V and 1 base at J, with 19 bases between the two ends. The CDR3 has 16 residues. CDR1 MNHNY and CDR2 SVGAGI come from the germline V gene (reference sequence). CDR3 amino acids: CASRPSWRDFSYEQYF. CDR3 nucleotide sequence: TGTGCCAGCAGACCTAGTTGGCGGGACTTTTCCTACGAGCAGTACTTC.

The V call is TRBV28, the J call TRBJ2-5; possible D gene TRBD2, 6 bases. V lost 5 bases to trimming and J lost 1 base, with 14 bases between them. Germline-derived CDR1 and CDR2 are MDHEN and SYDVKM. This CDR3 has 15 residues. The CDR3 region is CASSLQLAVQETQYF. As DNA, the CDR3 is TGTGCCAGCAGTCTTCAACTAGCAGTCCAAGAGACCCAGTACTTC.

The chain is built from TRBV6-5 and TRBJ2-5; TRBD2 might be the D (5 bases). V was cut by 5 bases and J by 4 bases, with 11 bases left in between. Per the germline V gene, CDR1 is MNHEY and CDR2 is SVGAGI. CDR3 length equals 13 residues. The CDR3 DNA sequence: TGTGCCAGCAGTCCCCGGGGTGGAGAGACCCAGTACTTC. Amino acids: CASSPRGGETQYF.

The V gene is TRBV4-1, the J gene TRBJ2-5; TRBD2 is a possible D gene (5 bases). The V gene lost 3 bases and the J gene lost 5 bases, with 22 bases spanning the gap. The CDR3 covers 17 residues. CDR1 and CDR2 (germline): MGHRA, YSYEKL. This CDR3 reads CASSHGSAAGAGETQYF. The CDR3 nucleotides are TGCGCCAGCAGCCATGGTTCAGCGGCAGGAGCCGGCGAGACCCAGTACTTC.

The chain links TRBV5-1 to TRBJ2-1, with D possibly matching TRBD1 (6 bases). Germline CDR1 SGHRS, CDR2 YFSETQ. The V end lost 5 bases, the J end lost 1 base, and 7 bases lay between the germline ends. This CDR3 has 13 residues. CDR3 region: CASRQGSYNEQFF. The CDR3 coding sequence is TGCGCCAGCAGGCAGGGGTCCTACAATGAGCAGTTCTTC.

The gene calls are TRBV7-3 and TRBJ2-1; 14 nucleotides agree with TRBD2. J was trimmed by 10 bases and V by 5 bases; bases with no gene match: 7. There are 15 residues in the CDR3. The germline V gene encodes CDR1 SGHTA and CDR2 FQGTGA. CDR3 bases: TGTGCCAGCAGCATCTCCGGGACTAGCGGGGGAGAGCAGTTCTTC. Its translation is CASSISGTSGGEQFF.

This rearrangement joins TRBV6-6 to TRBJ1-6, with D perhaps TRBD1 (6 bases). V was shortened by 5 bases and J by 7 bases, with 12 bases between the two germline ends. Germline V lookup: CDR1 MNHNY, CDR2 SVGAGI (reference sequence). The CDR3 length is 14 residues. The CDR3, as DNA: TGTGCCAGCAGTCCCCAGGGGAGCAATTCACCCCTCCACTTT. Translating it yields CASSPQGSNSPLHF.

This chain connects TRBV6-5 to TRBJ2-7; TRBD1 might be the D (6 bases). Germline loops: CDR1 MNHEY, CDR2 SVGAGI. V was shortened by 0 bases and J by 4 bases, with 10 bases between the two germline ends. This CDR3 has 14 amino acids. CDR3 DNA sequence: TGTGCCAGCAGTTACTCCTGGGGGCGTTACGAGCAGTACTTC. It yields the protein CASSYSWGRYEQYF.

The chain recombines TRBV9 with TRBJ1-1; D is uncertain. The CDR3 has 14 amino acids. Germline V gene data show CDR1 as SGDLS and CDR2 as YYNGEE. V gave up 0 bases and J gave up 5 bases, with 11 bases separating them. CDR3 sequence (DNA): TGTGCCAGCAGCGTAGGCGGGGTGGGGACTGAAGCTTTCTTT. This encodes CASSVGGVGTEAFF. Full variable domain (outside the CDR3, taken from reference TRBV9 and TRBJ1-1): DSGVTQTPKHLITATGQRVTLRCSPRSGDLSVYWYQQSLDQGLQFLIQYYNGEERAKGNILERFSAQQFPDLHSELNLSSLELGDSALYFCASSVGGVGTEAFFGQGTRLTVV.

V is TRBV5-6 and J is TRBJ2-2, with a possible D match to TRBD2 (5 bases). The germline V gene has CDR1 SGHDT and CDR2 YYEEEE. This CDR3 region has 18 residues. Trimming took 2 bases from V and 3 from J, leaving 20 bases between them. The CDR3 DNA sequence: TGTGCCAGCAGCTTCTCATCGGGGTCAGGATGGGACACCGGGGAGCTGTTTTTT. Residues: CASSFSSGSGWDTGELFF.

Comment on this clone: Other DNA sequences in this sample translate to the same CDR3. The chain is built from TRBV5-6 and TRBJ1-4; 7 nucleotides align to TRBD1. The germline CDR1 and CDR2 sequences are SGHDT and YYEEEE. The CDR3 covers 14 residues. V was clipped by 1 base and J by 8 bases; unmatched bases: 5. CDR3 sequence reads: CASSLKGANEKLFF. The CDR3 DNA is TGTGCCAGCAGCTTGAAGGGGGCGAACGAAAAACTGTTTTTT.

The rearrangement joins TRBV25-1 to TRBJ2-7; 9 bases align to TRBD1. Germline V CDR1 and CDR2: MGHDK, SYGVNS. The CDR3 is 16 residues long. J gave up 5 bases and V 1 base, and 9 bases lay outside the gene matches. In DNA form, the CDR3 reads TGTGCCAGCAGTGAATTAATGCGGGACAGGGTCCACGAGCAGTACTTC. Its translation: CASSELMRDRVHEQYF.

The chain joins TRBV5-1 to TRBJ2-5; a possible D gene is TRBD1 (5 bases). V was trimmed by 4 bases and J by 2 bases, leaving 9 bases between them. Per germline, CDR1 SGHRS and CDR2 YFSETQ. This CDR3 contains 13 residues. CDR3 region: CASSRTRQETQYF. The CDR3 bases are TGCGCCAGCAGCCGGACAAGGCAAGAGACCCAGTACTTC. The variable domain in full, completed from reference TRBV5-1 and TRBJ2-5, reads KAGVTQTPRYLIKTRGQQVTLSCSPISGHRSVSWYQQTPGQGLQFLFEYFSETQRNKGNFPGRFSGRQFSNSRSEMNVSTLELGDSALYLCASSRTRQETQYFGPGTRLLVL.

The chain carries TRBV15 and TRBJ2-5, with D hard to call. CDR3 size: 13 residues. The germline CDR1 and CDR2 sequences are LNHNV and YYDKDF (reference sequence). V was clipped by 0 bases and J by 2 bases, with 4 bases between them. CDR3 DNA: TGTGCCACCAGCAGAGATATACAAGAGACCCAGTACTTC. Amino acids: CATSRDIQETQYF. The complete variable domain, with remaining parts taken from reference TRBV15 and TRBJ2-5, reads DAMVIQNPRYQVTQFGKPVTLSCSQTLNHNVMYWYQQKSSQAPKLLFHYYDKDFNNEADTPDNFQSRRPNTSFCFLDIRSPGLGDTAMYLCATSRDIQETQYFGPGTRLLVL.

The chain employs TRBV19 and TRBJ1-4, with D tentatively TRBD1 (5 bases). The CDR3 is 15 amino acids. Trimming cost V 7 bases and J 8 bases, with 20 bases left between them. Germline assignment: CDR1 LNHDA and CDR2 SQIVND (reference sequence). This CDR3 reads CASTSAGRAREKLFF. DNA for the CDR3: TGTGCCAGTACATCGGCAGGGAGGGCTCGAGAAAAACTGTTTTTT. Full variable domain (outside the CDR3, taken from reference TRBV19 and TRBJ1-4): DGGITQSPKYLFRKEGQNVTLSCEQNLNHDAMYWYRQDPGQGLRLIYYSQIVNDFQKGDIAEGYSVSREKKESFPLTVTSAQKNPTAFYLCASTSAGRAREKLFFGSGTQLSVL.

The rearrangement links TRBV5-1 to TRBJ2-2, with D possibly matching TRBD2 (5 bases). Trimming cost V 3 bases and J 4 bases, with 7 bases left between them. The CDR3 sequence is 13 residues long. Germline CDR1 SGHRS, CDR2 YFSETQ. The CDR3 DNA reads as TGCGCCAGCAGCTCCACTAGCACCGGGGAGCTGTTTTTT. Translated: CASSSTSTGELFF.

The rearrangement uses TRBV12-5 and TRBJ1-2; possibly TRBD1 for D (6 bases). The length of the CDR3 is 16 residues. Germline V gene sequence: CDR1 LGHNT, CDR2 FRNRAP. The V gene lost 3 bases and the J gene lost 4 bases, with 18 bases spanning the gap. This CDR3 is CASGFLLGQPGYGYTF. The CDR3 nucleotides read TGTGCTAGTGGTTTCCTTTTAGGACAGCCGGGCTATGGCTACACCTTC.

CDR3 DNA sequence: TGTGCCAGCAACTACACCGTTTACGAGCAGTACTTC. Residues: CASNYTVYEQYF. The chain is built from TRBV6-5 and TRBJ2-7; no definite D call. The germline V gene encodes CDR1 MNHEY and CDR2 SVGAGI. V lost 7 bases to trimming and J lost 4 bases, with 11 bases between them. The CDR3 length is 12 residues.

The chain links TRBV10-2 to TRBJ2-1; TRBD2 matches at 11 bases. Per germline, CDR1 WSHSY and CDR2 SAAADI. The trim removed 6 bases at V and 5 bases at J, leaving 15 bases unmatched. The CDR3 sequence is 18 residues long. The CDR3 reads CASSDALMTSGIDNEQFF. The DNA for the CDR3 is TGCGCCAGCAGCGACGCCCTTATGACTAGCGGGATCGACAATGAGCAGTTCTTC.

The V call is TRBV2, the J call TRBJ1-2; D not resolved. CDR3 length: 14 amino acids. V shed 3 bases and J shed 4 bases, with 12 bases lying between them. Germline CDR1 reads SNHLY; CDR2 reads FYNNEI. The CDR3 protein is CASSEAQSRYGYTF. CDR3 sequence (DNA): TGTGCCAGCAGTGAGGCACAGAGCCGCTATGGCTACACCTTC.

The V call is TRBV11-2, the J call TRBJ1-2; TRBD1 is a possible D gene (6 bases). Germline V gene sequence: CDR1 SGHAT, CDR2 FQNNGV. V gave up 4 bases and J gave up 4 bases, with 7 bases separating them. The CDR3 totals 12 residues. The CDR3 DNA is TGTGCCAGCAGCTCGGACAGCTATGGCTACACCTTC. Amino acid sequence: CASSSDSYGYTF.

The CDR3 loop reads CATLPELAVSYEQYF. CDR3 DNA: TGTGCCACCCTTCCTGAACTAGCGGTATCCTACGAGCAGTACTTC. The V and J genes are TRBV6-1 and TRBJ2-7; 8 bases are shared with TRBD2. The length of the CDR3 is 15 residues. Per germline, CDR1 MNHNS and CDR2 SASEGT. Unmatched junction bases numbered 12, after V lost 10 bases and J lost 1 base.

On this clone: An end of the junction does not agree with germline; a read error may underlie this. The V gene is TRBV30, the J gene TRBJ2-5; 7 bases line up with TRBD2. The CDR3 is made up of 15 amino acids. From germline, CDR1 is GTSNPN and CDR2 SVGIG (reference sequence). CDR3 loop: CAGSGRVGGGETQYF. CDR3 coding DNA: TGTGCCGGGAGTGGGAGGGTGGGGGGAGGAGAGACCCAGTACTTC.

This chain uses TRBV23-1 with TRBJ2-5; 10 bases align to TRBD1. TRBV23-1 is classed as an ORF, of uncertain function. The J segment lost 3 bases and the V segment lost 8 bases, leaving 3 bases of the junction unmatched. CDR3 size: 13 residues. CDR3 sequence: CASGQGEEETQYF. The CDR3 DNA sequence: TGCGCCAGCGGACAGGGGGAGGAAGAGACCCAGTACTTC.

The chain uses TRBV4-2 and TRBJ1-5, with D possibly matching TRBD1 (5 bases). V lost 1 base and J 6 bases, leaving 10 bases between the germline ends. The CDR3 is 14 amino acids. The germline CDR1 and CDR2 sequences are LGHNA and YNFKEQ. This chain's CDR3 is CASSQGRGGQPQHF. Written as DNA, the CDR3 is TGTGCCAGCAGCCAAGGTAGGGGAGGTCAGCCCCAGCATTTT.